This TCR beta chain was observed in a study of cytomegalovirus exposure and HLA in healthy donors. Primers for the PCR totalled 60 Vbeta and 13 Jbeta. Some clones are missing from TCRdb's copy, which holds only in-frame ones; the method was immunoSEQ multiplex PCR. There are 90,000 to 120,000 clones in the sample; around 80% occur only once, and around 3% lies in the top ten. The CDR3 consists of 15 residues. Per the germline V gene, CDR1 is MGHRA and CDR2 is YSYEKL. The ends lost 1 base at V and 6 bases at J; junction bases unmatched: 5. The sequencing input was PBMCs. The rearrangement joins TRBV4-1 to TRBJ2-1, with 8 positions matching TRBD1. This TCR was sampled from a woman between 40 and 55 years old in good health and CMV-seronegative. In DNA form, the CDR3 reads TGCGCCAGCAGCCAAGGGACAGGGAATCGCAATGAGCAGTTCTTC. Translating it yields CASSQGTGNRNEQFF.